Presented here are 28 T cell receptor beta chains from one specimen sequenced in a study of blood T cell repertoires in COVID-19. Data came from immunoSEQ multiplex PCR; TCRdb stores just in-frame clones and leaves some out. The sample lists about 190,000 clones, more than 70% seen once, with 4% to 5% in the top ten. Material: peripheral blood. These receptors originate from a woman in her twenties or thirties with acute or convalescent COVID-19.

The rearrangement uses TRBV27 and TRBJ2-7; a weak D match, TRBD2 (5 bases). This CDR3 has 13 amino acids. Trimming took 11 bases from V and 6 from J, leaving 20 bases between them. Germline CDR1 reads MNHEY; CDR2 reads SMNVEV (reference sequence). The CDR3 region has the DNA TGTGCCCACTTCCGGACTCCCAAGGGCGAGCAGTACTTC. Its translation: CAHFRTPKGEQYF.

This clone was recorded a few times. The chain joins TRBV5-1 to TRBJ2-1; no definite D call. Germline V gene lookup returns CDR1 SGHRS and CDR2 YFSETQ. The CDR3 has 16 amino acids. V was clipped by 1 base and J by 6 bases, with 17 bases between them. The CDR3 coding sequence is TGCGCCAGCAGCTTGCAGTTAAGTTATGATCGCAATGAGCAGTTCTTC. As protein: CASSLQLSYDRNEQFF.

The chain employs TRBV27 and TRBJ2-7, with D tentatively TRBD1 (7 bases). CDR1 and CDR2 (germline): MNHEY, SMNVEV (reference sequence). Trimming left V 7 bases short and J 0 bases short, with 16 bases between. This CDR3 contains 15 residues. CDR3 DNA sequence: TGTGCCAGCAACCCAGGGGGAGGTAGCTCCTACGAGCAGTACTTC. As protein: CASNPGGGSSYEQYF.

The CDR3 region has the DNA TGTGCCAGTAGTTCAACCGGGACAGGCTCTGGCTACACCTTC. It codes for CASSSTGTGSGYTF. The genes are TRBV19 and TRBJ1-2, with 8 bases that match TRBD1. The CDR3 is 14 residues long. Germline assignment: CDR1 LNHDA and CDR2 SQIVND (reference sequence). With V trimmed by 5 bases and J by 7 bases, 9 bases remained unmatched.

This clone appeared a single time. The chain links TRBV6-5 to TRBJ2-5; 8 positions match TRBD2. The CDR3 has 13 residues. Germline V gene sequence: CDR1 MNHEY, CDR2 SVGAGI. After removal of 7 bases from V and 7 bases from J, the junction contained 8 bases not matched to a gene. The CDR3 DNA reads as TGTGCCAGCAAGACGGGAGGGGAAGGGACCCAGTACTTC. As protein: CASKTGGEGTQYF.

The chain is built from TRBV18 and TRBJ2-6; the D gene is possibly TRBD2 (5 bases). Trimming took off 1 base at V and 1 base at J, with 14 bases between the two ends. CDR1 is KGHSH, CDR2 LQKENI, per germline. The CDR3 totals 18 residues. The DNA for the CDR3 is TGTGCCAGCTCACCACGCCTCGGGGTTCGGTCTGGGGCCAACGTCCTGACTTTC. Amino acids: CASSPRLGVRSGANVLTF.

This sequence joins TRBV19 and TRBJ1-5, with no clear D. CDR3 length: 15 residues. Trimming cost V 1 base and J 0 bases, with 7 bases left between them. The germline V gene encodes CDR1 LNHDA and CDR2 SQIVND (reference sequence). The CDR3, as DNA: TGTGCCAGTAGTATAGGAGGCTCTAGCAATCAGCCCCAGCATTTT. Translating it yields CASSIGGSSNQPQHF.

In its sample, this clone was seen once. The chain is built from TRBV5-4 and TRBJ2-3; 7 bases agree with TRBD1. This CDR3 contains 14 residues. Germline V gene lookup returns CDR1 SGHNT and CDR2 YYREEE (reference sequence). V lost 1 base and J lost 5; bases outside the gene matches: 4. DNA of the CDR3: TGTGCCAGCAGCTTGAGACAGGGTAAAGATACGCAGTATTTT. Translating gives CASSLRQGKDTQYF.

The chain has TRBV5-1 and TRBJ1-1; TRBD1 aligns across 8 bases. The V gene's germline CDR1 is SGHRS and CDR2 YFSETQ. V shed 4 bases and J 1 base; nucleotides not matched to a gene: 9. CDR3 length equals 16 residues. The CDR3 region is CASSNMGGQANTEAFF. CDR3 sequence (DNA): TGCGCCAGCAGCAATATGGGGGGACAGGCGAACACTGAAGCTTTCTTT.

The CDR3 DNA is TGCGCCAGCAGCTTAGGGGGGGGACAAGAGACCCAGTACTTC. This gives the protein CASSLGGGQETQYF. This sequence joins TRBV5-1 and TRBJ2-5, with a tentative D call TRBD2 (7 bases). Trimming took off 2 bases at V and 2 bases at J, with 10 bases between the two ends. CDR1 and CDR2 (germline): SGHRS, YFSETQ. The CDR3 has 14 amino acids. Full variable domain (missing parts from reference TRBV5-1 and TRBJ2-5): KAGVTQTPRYLIKTRGQQVTLSCSPISGHRSVSWYQQTPGQGLQFLFEYFSETQRNKGNFPGRFSGRQFSNSRSEMNVSTLELGDSALYLCASSLGGGQETQYFGPGTRLLVL.

The chain couples TRBV11-2 to TRBJ1-6; D unclear. Germline V gene data show CDR1 as SGHAT and CDR2 as FQNNGV. This CDR3 is 13 amino acids long. V was shortened by 0 bases and J by 7 bases, with 4 bases between the two germline ends. CDR3 DNA: TGTGCCAGCAGCTTAGAGCGGAATTCACCCCTCCACTTT. It specifies CASSLERNSPLHF.

The sample holds a few counts of this clone. The gene calls are TRBV30 and TRBJ2-5; a weak D match, TRBD2 (6 bases). Germline CDR1 and CDR2: GTSNPN and SVGIG (reference sequence). The CDR3 sequence is 15 residues long. V was pared by 0 bases and J by 5 bases, with 16 bases between. For the CDR3, the DNA is TGTGCCTGGAGTGTACGCGGGACCCCCCGTGAGACCCAGTACTTC. The encoded protein is CAWSVRGTPRETQYF.

The gene calls are TRBV28 and TRBJ1-2; the match to TRBD1 covers 7 bases. Germline V gene sequence: CDR1 MDHEN, CDR2 SYDVKM. This CDR3 contains 13 residues. Trimming cost V 6 bases and J 2 bases; bases outside gene matches: 3. Here the CDR3 reads CASRPGQNYGYTF. The CDR3 DNA reads TGTGCCAGCAGACCGGGACAGAACTATGGCTACACCTTC.

The V gene is TRBV28, the J gene TRBJ2-1; D gene uncertain. The V end lost 6 bases, the J end lost 7 bases, and 7 bases lay between the germline ends. This CDR3 has 11 residues. The V gene's germline CDR1 is MDHEN and CDR2 SYDVKM. Written as DNA, the CDR3 is TGTGCCAGCAGCGAGAGGAATGAGCAGTTCTTC. It translates to CASSERNEQFF.

In nucleotides, the CDR3 is TGTGCTAGTGCCATGTCAGGGTTGGACGAAAAACTGTTTTTT. It yields the protein CASAMSGLDEKLFF. The chain employs TRBV12-5 and TRBJ1-4, with D possibly matching TRBD1 (5 bases). V was clipped by 7 bases and J by 8 bases, with 17 bases between them. The CDR3 runs 14 residues. Germline CDR1 LGHNT, CDR2 FRNRAP.

The CDR3 region has the DNA TGTGCCAGCAGGGGGACAGGGGAGACCCAGTACTTC. Its translation: CASRGTGETQYF. The V call is TRBV6-5, the J call TRBJ2-5; the match to TRBD1 covers 9 bases. Germline V gene sequence: CDR1 MNHEY, CDR2 SVGAGI. Germline trimming cut 6 bases from V and 5 bases from J; bases unmatched to any gene: 1. This CDR3 comprises 12 residues.

The rearrangement joins TRBV27 to TRBJ1-3; 8 nucleotides match TRBD1. The germline V gene has CDR1 MNHEY and CDR2 SMNVEV (reference sequence). Trimming cost V 6 bases and J 4 bases; bases outside gene matches: 5. The CDR3 loop spans 14 amino acids. This CDR3 reads CASRGQGQGNTIYF. CDR3 coding DNA: TGTGCCAGCAGAGGACAGGGCCAGGGAAACACCATATATTTT.

The rearrangement uses TRBV15 and TRBJ1-4, with D uncertain. The CDR3 spans 19 residues. The germline gives CDR1 LNHNV, CDR2 YYDKDF (reference sequence). The V end was cut by 0 bases, the J end by 1 base, with 18 bases between. The DNA for the CDR3 is TGTGCCACCAGCAGAGATGAGGCGGCGTCCGATGGAACTAATGAAAAACTGTTTTTT. Translation gives CATSRDEAASDGTNEKLFF.

CDR3 amino acids: CASSWGEYQPQHF. CDR3 nucleotides: TGTGCCAGCTCATGGGGCGAGTACCAGCCCCAGCATTTT. The J gene is TRBJ1-5, the V gene TRBV18, with D possibly matching TRBD1 (5 bases). The V gene's germline CDR1 is KGHSH and CDR2 LQKENI. This CDR3 is built from 13 residues. Trimming pared 5 bases from V and 7 bases from J, leaving 12 bases between.

The CDR3 DNA follows: TGTGCCAGCCGTCCGTGGGGGGTGAACACCGGGGAGCTGTTTTTT. Amino acid sequence: CASRPWGVNTGELFF. The V and J genes are TRBV28 and TRBJ2-2; TRBD2 is a possible D gene (6 bases). CDR3 length: 15 amino acids. Trimming stripped 8 bases from V and 1 base from J, with 14 bases between. Per the germline V gene, CDR1 is MDHEN and CDR2 is SYDVKM.

This chain links TRBV23-1 with TRBJ2-7, with 8 bases identical to TRBD1. TRBV23-1 is known as an ORF, though its function is uncertain. After removal of 4 bases from V and 7 bases from J, the junction contained 6 bases not matched to a gene. The CDR3 totals 13 residues. The DNA for the CDR3 is TGCGCCAGCAGTCCGGACAGGGATTGGGAGCAGTACTTC. It is translated as CASSPDRDWEQYF.

The chain carries TRBV2 and TRBJ2-3; no clear D. V gave up 7 bases and J gave up 6 bases, with 11 bases separating them. The CDR3 covers 12 residues. Germline CDR1 and CDR2: SNHLY and FYNNEI. The CDR3 spells CASNRPPDTQYF. CDR3 nucleotide sequence: TGTGCCAGCAATCGTCCCCCGGATACGCAGTATTTT.

The chain is built from TRBV19 and TRBJ1-5; no clear D gene. The CDR3 extends over 14 amino acids. V lost 6 bases and J lost 6, with 15 bases in between. Germline lookup yields CDR1 LNHDA and CDR2 SQIVND (reference sequence). The CDR3 is CASRNSPGSQPQHF. The CDR3 bases are TGTGCCAGTAGAAATAGTCCGGGAAGTCAGCCCCAGCATTTT.

The chain recombines TRBV5-1 with TRBJ2-3, with D perhaps TRBD1 (6 bases). Between the trimmed V and J ends, which lost 2 bases and 2 bases, there was a span of 12 bases. From germline, CDR1 is SGHRS and CDR2 YFSETQ. CDR3 size: 15 residues. The CDR3 reads CASSFGQGYTDTQYF. The CDR3 region has the DNA TGCGCCAGCAGCTTTGGCCAGGGGTACACAGATACGCAGTATTTT.

The V and J genes are TRBV2 and TRBJ2-7, with D uncertain. The germline V gene has CDR1 SNHLY and CDR2 FYNNEI. Trimming took 5 bases from V and 4 from J, leaving 9 bases between them. The CDR3 extends over 12 amino acids. The chain's CDR3 is CASSSLDYEQYF. CDR3 sequence (DNA): TGTGCCAGCAGTAGCCTCGATTACGAGCAGTACTTC. Full variable domain (outside the CDR3, taken from reference TRBV2 and TRBJ2-7): EPEVTQTPSHQVTQMGQEVILRCVPISNHLYFYWYRQILGQKVEFLVSFYNNEISEKSEIFDDQFSVERPDGSNFTLKIRSTKLEDSAMYFCASSSLDYEQYFGPGTRLTVT.

The chain employs TRBV6-5 and TRBJ1-6; tentative D call: TRBD1 (6 bases). CDR3 length: 11 amino acids. V shed 6 bases and J shed 12 bases, with 9 bases lying between them. Germline V gene sequence: CDR1 MNHEY, CDR2 SVGAGI. As DNA, the CDR3 is TGTGCCAGCAGGACAGGACGACCCCTCCACTTT. This sequence encodes CASRTGRPLHF.

The V call is TRBV5-1, the J call TRBJ2-1; TRBD2 might be the D (6 bases). The CDR3 is 12 residues long. Trimming removed 4 bases at V and 9 bases at J, with 11 bases between. CDR1 SGHRS and CDR2 YFSETQ come from the germline V gene. The CDR3 nucleotides are TGCGCCAGCAGCATAACGGGAGCTGAGCAGTTCTTC. It is translated as CASSITGAEQFF.

This rearrangement joins TRBV4-2 to TRBJ1-6; possibly TRBD1 for D (5 bases). The germline gives CDR1 LGHNA, CDR2 YNFKEQ. V lost 1 base and J 10 bases, leaving 14 bases between the germline ends. The CDR3 contains 15 residues. CDR3 in amino acids: CASSQGRGVRSPLHF. For the CDR3, the DNA is TGTGCCAGCAGCCAAGGTCGGGGGGTTAGATCACCCCTCCACTTT.